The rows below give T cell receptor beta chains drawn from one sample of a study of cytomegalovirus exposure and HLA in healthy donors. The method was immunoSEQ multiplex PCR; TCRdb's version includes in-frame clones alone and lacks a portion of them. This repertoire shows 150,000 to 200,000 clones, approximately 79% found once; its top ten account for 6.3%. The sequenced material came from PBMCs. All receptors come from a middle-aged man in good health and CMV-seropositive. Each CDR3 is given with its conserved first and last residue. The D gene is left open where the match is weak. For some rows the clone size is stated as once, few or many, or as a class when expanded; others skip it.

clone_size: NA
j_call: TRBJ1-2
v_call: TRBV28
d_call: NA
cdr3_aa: CATLHRQETGYTF
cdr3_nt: TGTGCCACTCTTCACCGACAGGAGACTGGCTACACCTTC

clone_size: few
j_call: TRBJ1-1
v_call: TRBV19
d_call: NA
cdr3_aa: CASSIEGGNTEAFF
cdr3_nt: TGTGCCAGTAGTATAGAGGGGGGAAACACTGAAGCTTTCTTT

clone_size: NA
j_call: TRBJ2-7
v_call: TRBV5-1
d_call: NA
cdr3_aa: CASSQGQSSYEQYF
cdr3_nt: TGCGCCAGCAGCCAGGGACAAAGCTCCTACGAGCAGTACTTC

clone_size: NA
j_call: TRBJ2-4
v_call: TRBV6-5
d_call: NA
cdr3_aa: CASSYRESDIQYF
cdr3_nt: TGTGCCAGCAGCTACAGGGAGTCGGACATTCAGTACTTC

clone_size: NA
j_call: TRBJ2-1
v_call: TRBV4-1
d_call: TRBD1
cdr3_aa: CASSHLTGGGHNEQFF
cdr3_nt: TGCGCCAGCAGCCATTTGACAGGGGGTGGCCACAATGAGCAGTTCTTC

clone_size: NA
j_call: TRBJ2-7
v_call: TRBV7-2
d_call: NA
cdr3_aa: CASSLSQEPTYEQYF
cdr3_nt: TGTGCCAGCAGCTTAAGTCAGGAACCCACCTACGAGCAGTACTTC

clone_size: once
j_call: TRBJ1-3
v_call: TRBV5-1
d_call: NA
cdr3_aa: CASRPRSGSGNTIYF
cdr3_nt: TGCGCCAGCAGGCCTCGTAGCGGCTCTGGAAACACCATATATTTT

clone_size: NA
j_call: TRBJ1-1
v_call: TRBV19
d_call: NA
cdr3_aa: CASSMAAGGGTEAFF
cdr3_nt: TGTGCCAGTAGTATGGCGGCCGGGGGAGGCACTGAAGCTTTCTTT

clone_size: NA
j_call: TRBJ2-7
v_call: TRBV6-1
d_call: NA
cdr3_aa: CASSELNRAYEQYF
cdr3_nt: TGTGCCAGCAGTGAACTGAACAGAGCCTACGAGCAGTACTTC

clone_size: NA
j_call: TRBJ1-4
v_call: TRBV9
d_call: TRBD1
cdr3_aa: CASSVAGQGREKLFF
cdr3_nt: TGTGCCAGCAGCGTAGCGGGACAGGGTCGTGAAAAACTGTTTTTT

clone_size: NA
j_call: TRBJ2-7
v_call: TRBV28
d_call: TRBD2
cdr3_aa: CASSLAAYEQYF
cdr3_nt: TGTGCCAGCAGTCTAGCGGCCTACGAGCAGTACTTC